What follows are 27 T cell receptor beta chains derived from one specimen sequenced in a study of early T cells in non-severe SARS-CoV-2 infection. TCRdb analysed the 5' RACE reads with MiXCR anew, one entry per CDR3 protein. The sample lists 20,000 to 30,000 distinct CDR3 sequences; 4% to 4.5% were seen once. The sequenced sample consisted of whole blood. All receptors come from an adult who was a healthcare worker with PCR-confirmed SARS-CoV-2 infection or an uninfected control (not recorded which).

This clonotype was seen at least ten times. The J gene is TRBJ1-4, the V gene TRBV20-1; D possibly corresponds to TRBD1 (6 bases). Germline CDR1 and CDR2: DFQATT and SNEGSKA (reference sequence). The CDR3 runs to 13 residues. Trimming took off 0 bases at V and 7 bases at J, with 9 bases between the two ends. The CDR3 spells CSARDVGGEKLFF. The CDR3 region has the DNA TGCAGTGCTAGAGATGTAGGGGGTGAAAAACTGTTTTTT.

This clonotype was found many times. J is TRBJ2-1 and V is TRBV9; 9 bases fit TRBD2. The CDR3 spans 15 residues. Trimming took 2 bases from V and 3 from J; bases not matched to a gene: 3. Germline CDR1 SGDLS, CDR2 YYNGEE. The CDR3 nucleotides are TGTGCCAGCAGCGTCACTAGCGGGTTCTACAATGAGCAGTTCTTC. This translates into CASSVTSGFYNEQFF.

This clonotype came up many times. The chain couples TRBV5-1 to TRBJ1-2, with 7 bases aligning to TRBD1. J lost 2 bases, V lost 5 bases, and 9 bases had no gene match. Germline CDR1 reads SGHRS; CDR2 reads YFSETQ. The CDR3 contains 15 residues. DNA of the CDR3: TGCGCCAGCAGGGATCAGGGGGGCCTCAACTATGGCTACACCTTC. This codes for CASRDQGGLNYGYTF. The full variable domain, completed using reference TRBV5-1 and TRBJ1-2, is KAGVTQTPRYLIKTRGQQVTLSCSPISGHRSVSWYQQTPGQGLQFLFEYFSETQRNKGNFPGRFSGRQFSNSRSEMNVSTLELGDSALYLCASRDQGGLNYGYTFGSGTRLTVV.

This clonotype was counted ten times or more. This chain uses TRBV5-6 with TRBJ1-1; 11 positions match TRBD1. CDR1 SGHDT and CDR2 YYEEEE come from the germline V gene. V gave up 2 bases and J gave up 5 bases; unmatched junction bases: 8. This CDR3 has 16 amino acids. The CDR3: CASSFRRTGGPTEAFF. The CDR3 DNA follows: TGTGCCAGCAGCTTTCGTCGGACAGGGGGCCCTACTGAAGCTTTCTTT.

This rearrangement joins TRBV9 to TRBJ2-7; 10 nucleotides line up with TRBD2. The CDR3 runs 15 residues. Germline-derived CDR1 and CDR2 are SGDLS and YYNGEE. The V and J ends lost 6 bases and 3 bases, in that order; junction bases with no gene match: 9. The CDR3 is CASTRTSGAIYEQYF. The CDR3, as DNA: TGTGCCAGCACGAGGACTAGCGGAGCTATCTACGAGCAGTACTTC.

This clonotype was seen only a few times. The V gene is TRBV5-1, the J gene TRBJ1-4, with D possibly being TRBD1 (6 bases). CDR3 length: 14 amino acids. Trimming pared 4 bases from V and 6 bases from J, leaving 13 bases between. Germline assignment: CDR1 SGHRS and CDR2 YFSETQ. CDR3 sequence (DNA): TGCGCCAGCAGCCGTGACAGGTCGGATGAAAAACTGTTTTTT. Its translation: CASSRDRSDEKLFF.

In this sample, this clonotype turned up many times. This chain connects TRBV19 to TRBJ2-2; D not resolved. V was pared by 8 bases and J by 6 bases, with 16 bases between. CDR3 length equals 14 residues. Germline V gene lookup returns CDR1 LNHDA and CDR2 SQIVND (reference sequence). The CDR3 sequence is CASSTRLRPGELFF. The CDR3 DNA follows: TGTGCCAGTTCGACCCGCCTCAGGCCCGGGGAGCTGTTTTTT.

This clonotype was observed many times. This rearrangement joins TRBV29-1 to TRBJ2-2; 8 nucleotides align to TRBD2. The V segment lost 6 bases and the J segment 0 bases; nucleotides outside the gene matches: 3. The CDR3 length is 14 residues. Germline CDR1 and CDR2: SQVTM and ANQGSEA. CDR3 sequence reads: CSVRGGTNTGELFF. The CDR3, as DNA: TGCAGCGTCCGGGGGGGGACGAACACCGGGGAGCTGTTTTTT.

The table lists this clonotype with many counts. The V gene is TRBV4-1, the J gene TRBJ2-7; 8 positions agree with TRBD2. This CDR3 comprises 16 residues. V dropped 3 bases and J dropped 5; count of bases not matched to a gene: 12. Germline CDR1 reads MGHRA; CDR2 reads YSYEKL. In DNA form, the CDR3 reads TGCGCCAGCAGCCACCCTACCGGGACTAGTCTCCACGAGCAGTACTTC. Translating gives CASSHPTGTSLHEQYF.

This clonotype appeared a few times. The CDR3 bases are TGTGCCAGCCTCGGCCGGGGAATGGAGCAGTACTTC. This gives the protein CASLGRGMEQYF. This rearrangement joins TRBV6-5 to TRBJ2-7; a weak D match, TRBD2 (5 bases). V lost 8 bases to trimming and J lost 7 bases, with 15 bases between them. The CDR3 sequence is 12 residues long. Per the germline V gene, CDR1 is MNHEY and CDR2 is SVGAGI.

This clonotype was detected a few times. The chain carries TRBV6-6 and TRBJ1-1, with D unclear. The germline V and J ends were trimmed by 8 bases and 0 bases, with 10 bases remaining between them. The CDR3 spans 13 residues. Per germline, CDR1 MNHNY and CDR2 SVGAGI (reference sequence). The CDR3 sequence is CASVRAMNTEAFF. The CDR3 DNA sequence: TGTGCCAGCGTGAGGGCCATGAACACTGAAGCTTTCTTT.

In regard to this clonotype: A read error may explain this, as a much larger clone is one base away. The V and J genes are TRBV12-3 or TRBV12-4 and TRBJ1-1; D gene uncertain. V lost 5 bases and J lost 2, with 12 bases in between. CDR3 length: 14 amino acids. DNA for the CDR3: TGTGCCAGCAGTCCCCCCCTGGGAAACACTGAAGCTTTCTTT. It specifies CASSPPLGNTEAFF.

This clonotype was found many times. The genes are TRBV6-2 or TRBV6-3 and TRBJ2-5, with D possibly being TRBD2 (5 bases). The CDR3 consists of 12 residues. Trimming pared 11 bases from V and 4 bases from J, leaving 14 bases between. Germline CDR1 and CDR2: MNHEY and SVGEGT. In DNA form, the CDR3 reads TGTGCCGGTTCACCCGGAGGAGAGACCCAGTACTTC. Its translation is CAGSPGGETQYF.

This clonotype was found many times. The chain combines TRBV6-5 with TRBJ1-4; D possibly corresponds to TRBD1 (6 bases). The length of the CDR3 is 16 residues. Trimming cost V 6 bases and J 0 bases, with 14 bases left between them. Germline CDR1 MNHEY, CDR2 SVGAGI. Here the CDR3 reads CASRSYRVATNEKLFF. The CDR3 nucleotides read TGTGCCAGCAGGTCATACAGGGTGGCAACTAATGAAAAACTGTTTTTT.

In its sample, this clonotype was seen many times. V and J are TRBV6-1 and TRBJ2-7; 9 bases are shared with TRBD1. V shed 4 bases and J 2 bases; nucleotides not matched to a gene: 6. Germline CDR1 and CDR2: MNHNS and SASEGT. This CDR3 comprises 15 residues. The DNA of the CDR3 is TGTGCCAGCAGTGGGGGACAGGGTATCGCCTACGAGCAGTACTTC. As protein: CASSGGQGIAYEQYF.

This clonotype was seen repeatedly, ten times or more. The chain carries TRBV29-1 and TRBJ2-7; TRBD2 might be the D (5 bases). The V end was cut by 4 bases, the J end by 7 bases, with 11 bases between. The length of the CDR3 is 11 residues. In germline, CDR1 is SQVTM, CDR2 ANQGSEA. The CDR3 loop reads CSVALRDEQYF. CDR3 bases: TGCAGCGTTGCGCTGAGGGATGAGCAGTACTTC.

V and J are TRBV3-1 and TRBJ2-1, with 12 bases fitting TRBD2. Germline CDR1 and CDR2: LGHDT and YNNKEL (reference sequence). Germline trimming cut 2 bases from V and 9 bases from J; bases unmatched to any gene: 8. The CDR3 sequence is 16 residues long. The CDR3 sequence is CASSQLAGGAYSEQFF. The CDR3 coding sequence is TGTGCCAGCAGCCAACTAGCGGGAGGGGCGTATAGTGAGCAGTTCTTC.

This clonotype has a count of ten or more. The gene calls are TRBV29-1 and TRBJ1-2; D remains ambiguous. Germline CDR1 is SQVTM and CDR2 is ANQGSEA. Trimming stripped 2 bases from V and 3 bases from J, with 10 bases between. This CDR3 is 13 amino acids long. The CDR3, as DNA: TGCAGCGTTGAAAGCGGGTCGGACTATGGCTACACCTTC. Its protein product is CSVESGSDYGYTF. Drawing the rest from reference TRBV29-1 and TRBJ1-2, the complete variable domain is SAVISQKPSRDICQRGTSLTIQCQVDSQVTMMFWYRQQPGQSLTLIATANQGSEATYESGFVIDKFPISRPNLTFSTLTVSNMSPEDSSIYLCSVESGSDYGYTFGSGTRLTVV.

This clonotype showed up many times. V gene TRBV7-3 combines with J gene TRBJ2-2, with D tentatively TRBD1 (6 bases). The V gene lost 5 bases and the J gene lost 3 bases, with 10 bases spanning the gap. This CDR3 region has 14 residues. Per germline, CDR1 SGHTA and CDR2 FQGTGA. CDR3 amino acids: CASSTGTYTGELFF. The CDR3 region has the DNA TGTGCCAGCAGCACCGGGACATACACCGGGGAGCTGTTTTTT. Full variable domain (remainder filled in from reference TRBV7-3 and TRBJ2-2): GAGVSQTPSNKVTEKGKYVELRCDPISGHTALYWYRQSLGQGPEFLIYFQGTGAADDSGLPNDRFFAVRPEGSVSTLKIQRTERGDSAVYLCASSTGTYTGELFFGEGSRLTVL.

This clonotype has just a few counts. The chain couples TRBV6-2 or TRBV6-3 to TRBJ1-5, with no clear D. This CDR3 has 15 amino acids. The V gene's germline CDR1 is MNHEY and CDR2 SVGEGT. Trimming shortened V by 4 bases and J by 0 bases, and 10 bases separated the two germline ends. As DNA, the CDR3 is TGTGCCAGCAGTTTAGGAGTAAATAGCAATCAGCCCCAGCATTTT. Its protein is CASSLGVNSNQPQHF.

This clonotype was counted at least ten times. The CDR3 bases are TGCAGTGCCACAACGGGGGCTGGACTAGCGCTAGCCAAAAACATTCAGTACTTC. Protein product: CSATTGAGLALAKNIQYF. V and J are TRBV20-1 and TRBJ2-4; 9 bases agree with TRBD2. Trimming took 6 bases from V and 0 from J; bases not matched to a gene: 15. This CDR3 region has 18 residues. The germline gives CDR1 DFQATT, CDR2 SNEGSKA (reference sequence).

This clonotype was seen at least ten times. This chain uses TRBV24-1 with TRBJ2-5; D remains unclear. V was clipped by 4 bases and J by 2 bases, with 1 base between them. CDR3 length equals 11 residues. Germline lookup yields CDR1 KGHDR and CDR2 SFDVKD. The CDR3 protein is CATSEQETQYF. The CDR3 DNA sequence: TGTGCCACCAGTGAGCAAGAGACCCAGTACTTC.

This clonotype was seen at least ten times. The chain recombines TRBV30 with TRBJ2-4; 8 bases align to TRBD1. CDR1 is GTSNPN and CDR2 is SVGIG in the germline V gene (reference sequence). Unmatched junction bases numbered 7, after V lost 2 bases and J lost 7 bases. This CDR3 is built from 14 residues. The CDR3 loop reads CAWSRDRLENIQYF. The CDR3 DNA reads TGTGCCTGGAGTCGGGACAGGCTGGAGAACATTCAGTACTTC. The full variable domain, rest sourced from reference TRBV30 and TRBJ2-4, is SQTIHQWPATLVQPVGSPLSLECTVEGTSNPNLYWYRQAAGRGLQLLFYSVGIGQISSEVPQNLSASRPQDRQFILSSKKLLLSDSGFYLCAWSRDRLENIQYFGAGTRLSVL.

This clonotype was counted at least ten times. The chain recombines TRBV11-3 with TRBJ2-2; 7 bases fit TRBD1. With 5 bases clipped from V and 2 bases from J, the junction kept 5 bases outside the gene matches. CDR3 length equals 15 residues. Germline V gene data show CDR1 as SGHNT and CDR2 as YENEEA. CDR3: CASSPRDRNTGELFF. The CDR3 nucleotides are TGTGCCAGCAGCCCGAGGGACAGAAACACCGGGGAGCTGTTTTTT.

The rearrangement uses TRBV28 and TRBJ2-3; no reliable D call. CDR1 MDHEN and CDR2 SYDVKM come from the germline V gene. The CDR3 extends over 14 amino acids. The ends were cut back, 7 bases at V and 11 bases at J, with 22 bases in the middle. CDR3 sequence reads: CASIPSLAGPGQYF. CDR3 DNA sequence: TGTGCCAGCATTCCTTCCCTCGCCGGGCCGGGGCAGTATTTT.

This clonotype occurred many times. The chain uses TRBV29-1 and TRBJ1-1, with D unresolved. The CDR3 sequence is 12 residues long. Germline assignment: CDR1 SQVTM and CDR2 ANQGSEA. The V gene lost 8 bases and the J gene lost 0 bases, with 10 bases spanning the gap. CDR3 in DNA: TGCAGCCTACCGCCTGTGAACACTGAAGCTTTCTTT. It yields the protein CSLPPVNTEAFF. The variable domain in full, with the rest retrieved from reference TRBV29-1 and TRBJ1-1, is SAVISQKPSRDICQRGTSLTIQCQVDSQVTMMFWYRQQPGQSLTLIATANQGSEATYESGFVIDKFPISRPNLTFSTLTVSNMSPEDSSIYLCSLPPVNTEAFFGQGTRLTVV.

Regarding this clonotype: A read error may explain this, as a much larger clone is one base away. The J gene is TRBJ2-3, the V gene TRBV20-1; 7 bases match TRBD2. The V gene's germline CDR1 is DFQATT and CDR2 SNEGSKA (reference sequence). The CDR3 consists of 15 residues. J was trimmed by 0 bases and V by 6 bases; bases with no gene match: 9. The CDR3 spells CSARIGTTSTDTQYF. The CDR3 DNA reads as TGCAGTGCACGCATCGGGACTACAAGCACAGATACGCAGTATTTT.